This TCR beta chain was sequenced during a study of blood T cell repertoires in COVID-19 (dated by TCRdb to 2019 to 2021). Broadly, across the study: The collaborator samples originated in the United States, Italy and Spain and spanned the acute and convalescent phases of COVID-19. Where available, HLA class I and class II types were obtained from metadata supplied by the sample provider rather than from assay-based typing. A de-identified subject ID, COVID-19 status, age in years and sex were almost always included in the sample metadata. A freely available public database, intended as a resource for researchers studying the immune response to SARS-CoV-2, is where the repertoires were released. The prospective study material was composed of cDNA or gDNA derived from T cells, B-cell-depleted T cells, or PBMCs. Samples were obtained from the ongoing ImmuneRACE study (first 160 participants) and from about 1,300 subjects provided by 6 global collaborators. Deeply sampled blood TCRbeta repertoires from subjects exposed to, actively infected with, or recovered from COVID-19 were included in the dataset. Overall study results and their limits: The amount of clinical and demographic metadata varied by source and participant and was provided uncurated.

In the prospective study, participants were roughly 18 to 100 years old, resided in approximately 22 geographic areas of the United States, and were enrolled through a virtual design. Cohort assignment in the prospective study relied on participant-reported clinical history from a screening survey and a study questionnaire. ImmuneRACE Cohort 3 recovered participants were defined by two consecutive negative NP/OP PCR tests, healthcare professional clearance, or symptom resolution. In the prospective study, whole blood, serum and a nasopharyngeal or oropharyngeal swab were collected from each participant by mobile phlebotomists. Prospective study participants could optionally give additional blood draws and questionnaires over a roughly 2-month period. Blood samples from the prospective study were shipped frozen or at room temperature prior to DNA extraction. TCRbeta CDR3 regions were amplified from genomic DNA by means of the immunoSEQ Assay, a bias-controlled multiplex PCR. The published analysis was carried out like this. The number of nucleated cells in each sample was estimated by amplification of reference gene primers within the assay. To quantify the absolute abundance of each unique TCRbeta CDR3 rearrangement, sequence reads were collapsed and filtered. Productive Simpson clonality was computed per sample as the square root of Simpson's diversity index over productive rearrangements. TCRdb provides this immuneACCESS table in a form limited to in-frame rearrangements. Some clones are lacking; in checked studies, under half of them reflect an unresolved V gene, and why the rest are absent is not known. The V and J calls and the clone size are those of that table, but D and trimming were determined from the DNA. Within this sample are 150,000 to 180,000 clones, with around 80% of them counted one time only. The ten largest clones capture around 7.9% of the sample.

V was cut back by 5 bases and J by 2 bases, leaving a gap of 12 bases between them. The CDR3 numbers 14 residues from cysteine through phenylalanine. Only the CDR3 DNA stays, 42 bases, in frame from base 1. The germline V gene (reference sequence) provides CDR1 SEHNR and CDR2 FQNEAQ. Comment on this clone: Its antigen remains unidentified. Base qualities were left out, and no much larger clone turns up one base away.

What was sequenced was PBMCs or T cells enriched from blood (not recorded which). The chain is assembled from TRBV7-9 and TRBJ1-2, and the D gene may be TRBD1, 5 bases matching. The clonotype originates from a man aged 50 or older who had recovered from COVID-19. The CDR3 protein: CASSLRDWNYGYTF. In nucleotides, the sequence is TGTGCCAGCAGCCTCAGGGACTGGAACTATGGCTACACCTTC.